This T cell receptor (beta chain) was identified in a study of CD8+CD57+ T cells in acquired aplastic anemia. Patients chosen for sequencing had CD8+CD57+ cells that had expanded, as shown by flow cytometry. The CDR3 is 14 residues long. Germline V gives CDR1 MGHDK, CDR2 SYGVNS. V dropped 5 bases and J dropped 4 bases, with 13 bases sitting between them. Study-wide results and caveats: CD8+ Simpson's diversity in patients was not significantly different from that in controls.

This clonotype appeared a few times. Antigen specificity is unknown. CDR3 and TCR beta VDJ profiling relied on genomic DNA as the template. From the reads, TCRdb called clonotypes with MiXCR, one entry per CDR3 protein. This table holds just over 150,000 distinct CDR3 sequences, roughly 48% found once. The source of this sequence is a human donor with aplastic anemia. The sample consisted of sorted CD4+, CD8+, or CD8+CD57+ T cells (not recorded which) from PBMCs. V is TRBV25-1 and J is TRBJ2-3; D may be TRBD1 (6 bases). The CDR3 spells CASSRQGIPDTQYF. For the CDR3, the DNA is TGTGCCAGCAGTCGCCAGGGGATACCAGATACGCAGTATTTT.